This is a list of T cell receptor beta chains from one sample in a study of shared clonotypes between healthy human individuals. Sequencing was performed with immunoSEQ multiplex PCR; in TCRdb, only in-frame clones are kept and a portion is missing. The sample includes about 2,500,000 clones, around nine tenths of them seen just once. Material for sequencing was naive CD4+ T cells sorted from blood. These receptors all stem from a young man in good health. Each CDR3 is given with its conserved first and last residue. A D gene is named only where the DNA matches it firmly. Only part of the rows carry a size: once, few, many, or a class if the clone is expanded.

>-|TRBV18|TRBJ2-7|14|TRBD1
TGTGCCAGCTCACCCGGGACAGGGGCTTTCGAGCAGTACTTC
CASSPGTGAFEQYF
>-|TRBV18|TRBJ2-3|16|TRBD1
TGTGCCAGCTCACCACAGGGGGCCACCTCCACAGATACGCAGTATTTT
CASSPQGATSTDTQYF
>-|TRBV18|TRBJ2-7|16|-
TGTGCCAGCTCACGGGGTCCCGGGACCTTTTCCTACGAGCAGTACTTC
CASSRGPGTFSYEQYF
>-|TRBV6-6|TRBJ1-1|15|-
TGTGCCAGCAGTTCGTCCTCCGGGACACCAACTGAAGCTTTCTTT
CASSSSSGTPTEAFF
>once|TRBV5-1|TRBJ2-7|16|TRBD2
TGCGCCAGCAGCTCTCATAAGACTAGCGGAAAATACGAGCAGTACTTC
CASSSHKTSGKYEQYF
>once|TRBV7-9|TRBJ2-7|16|TRBD2
TGTGCCAGCAGATTCAGCGATGGGGGAGGGTCCCACGAGCAGTACTTC
CASRFSDGGGSHEQYF
>-|TRBV5-5|TRBJ2-7|14|-
TGTGCCAGCAGCTTGGCCTTGTACTCCTACGAGCAGTACTTC
CASSLALYSYEQYF
>-|TRBV18|TRBJ2-7|15|TRBD1
TGTGCCAGCTCGTACGTGGGACAGGGGAATGGAGAGCAGTACTTC
CASSYVGQGNGEQYF
>-|TRBV9|TRBJ2-3|16|TRBD1
TGTGCCAGCAGCGCACGGGACAGAATTGTCCCAGATACGCAGTATTTT
CASSARDRIVPDTQYF
>-|TRBV15|TRBJ1-2|14|-
TGTGCCACCAGCAGAGACAGAGAGATCTATGGCTACACCTTC
CATSRDREIYGYTF
>-|TRBV7-2|TRBJ1-2|11|-
TGTGCCAGCAGCTTAGTTCATGGCTACACCTTC
CASSLVHGYTF
>-|TRBV11-2|TRBJ2-6|16|-
TGTGCCAGCAGCCCCGTTGTCGGTGATGGGGCCAACGTCCTGACTTTC
CASSPVVGDGANVLTF
>-|TRBV10-3|TRBJ2-7|16|-
TGTGCCATCAGGGAGGGTATTTTTGCGACAGCCTACGAGCAGTACTTC
CAIREGIFATAYEQYF
>-|TRBV18|TRBJ2-7|13|-
TGTGCCAGCTCACGGGAACTTTCCTACGAGCAGTACTTC
CASSRELSYEQYF
>-|TRBV6-1|TRBJ2-7|14|-
TGTGCCAGCAGTGCCTACCCCAGGGACTACGAGCAGTACTTC
CASSAYPRDYEQYF
>few|TRBV6-5|TRBJ1-1|12|TRBD1
TGTGCCAGCCGGGACAGGGCTTCGGAAGCTTTCTTT
CASRDRASEAFF
>-|TRBV7-2|TRBJ2-1|15|-
TGTGCCAGCAGCTTAGGCGGGGGCTCATACAATGAGCAGTTCTTC
CASSLGGGSYNEQFF
>-|TRBV19|TRBJ2-5|12|-
TGTGCCAGTAAGGATGAGGGGTTTGCCCAGTACTTC
CASKDEGFAQYF
>once|TRBV10-1|TRBJ2-5|13|-
TGCGCCAGCAGTTACCAGCTGGGAGAGACCCAGTACTTC
CASSYQLGETQYF
>-|TRBV27|TRBJ1-2|15|TRBD1
TGTGCCAGCAGTAACAGGGGGCTTGATAACTATGGCTACACCTTC
CASSNRGLDNYGYTF
>once|TRBV5-6|TRBJ1-4|15|-
TGTGCCAGCAGCCCCGGACCCGCGGAGGATGAAAAACTGTTTTTT
CASSPGPAEDEKLFF
>-|TRBV5-1|TRBJ2-1|16|TRBD2
TGCGCCAGCGGACTGACTACGACTAGCTCGTCGAATGAGCAGTTCTTC
CASGLTTTSSSNEQFF
>-|TRBV19|TRBJ2-5|13|-
TGTGCCAGTAGTATTTCCGGCCAAGAGACCCAGTACTTC
CASSISGQETQYF
>once|TRBV5-1|TRBJ1-4|17|TRBD1
TGCGCCAGCAGCTTAAGGCCCCCCGGGACAGGGGATGAAAAACTGTTTTTT
CASSLRPPGTGDEKLFF
>-|TRBV6-5|TRBJ2-7|14|-
TGTGCCAGCAGTTACCGTTCACAGGGTTACGAGCAGTACTTC
CASSYRSQGYEQYF
>once|TRBV6-1|TRBJ1-4|12|-
TGTGCCACTGGGCCCTTAAATGAAAAACTGTTTTTT
CATGPLNEKLFF
>once|TRBV5-1|TRBJ2-7|14|-
TGCGCCAGCAGCTTGAACGGGGAGGCCTACGAGCAGTACTTC
CASSLNGEAYEQYF
>-|TRBV18|TRBJ2-7|12|-
TGTGCCAGCTCACCAACAGGGTTCGAGCAGTACTTC
CASSPTGFEQYF
>-|TRBV18|TRBJ1-2|16|-
TGTGCCAGCTCACCATCGGGCCGCCTAGGTGGCTATGGCTACACCTTC
CASSPSGRLGGYGYTF
>-|TRBV18|TRBJ2-3|15|-
TGTGCCAGCTCAACTACAGGGCTTAGCACAGATACGCAGTATTTT
CASSTTGLSTDTQYF
>-|TRBV6-5|TRBJ2-7|15|-
TGTGCCAGCAGTTACGGGCGGGATCCATCCTACGAGCAGTACTTC
CASSYGRDPSYEQYF
>-|TRBV18|TRBJ2-5|15|TRBD2
TGTGCCAGCTCACCGCCAGCGGGAGGGCCGGAGACCCAGTACTTC
CASSPPAGGPETQYF
>-|TRBV5-1|TRBJ1-6|15|TRBD1
TGCGCCAGCAGCTTGGTGGGACAGGATAATTCACCCCTCCACTTT
CASSLVGQDNSPLHF
>-|TRBV30|TRBJ1-5|14|-
TGTGCCTGGGCAAAGGGAGGCGGCAATCAGCCCCAGCATTTT
CAWAKGGGNQPQHF
>once|TRBV21-1|TRBJ2-6|18|-
TGTGCCAGCAGCGCTAAGGTTCACAGTGGGTCTGGGGCCAACGTCCTGACTTTC
CASSAKVHSGSGANVLTF
>-|TRBV5-1|TRBJ2-1|14|TRBD2
TGCGCCAGCCAGACTAGCGGGGAATACAATGAGCAGTTCTTC
CASQTSGEYNEQFF
>few|TRBV27|TRBJ1-1|14|-
TGTGCCAGCAGCCGCCTAAGTATGAACACTGAAGCTTTCTTT
CASSRLSMNTEAFF
>-|TRBV6-6|TRBJ2-5|13|TRBD2
TGTGCCAGCAGTCGACTAGCGGAAGAGACCCAGTACTTC
CASSRLAEETQYF
>once|TRBV5-5|TRBJ1-3|15|-
TGTGCCAGCAGCCCGGACCCAGGCTCTGGAAACACCATATATTTT
CASSPDPGSGNTIYF
>once|TRBV7-7|TRBJ2-5|16|-
TGTGCTAGCAGCTTAGGTGGGCAACCTGCCCAAGAGACCCAGTACTTC
CASSLGGQPAQETQYF
>few|TRBV7-9|TRBJ2-2|15|-
TGTGCCAGCAGCTTGCGACTACCGAACACCGGGGAGCTGTTTTTT
CASSLRLPNTGELFF
>-|TRBV7-9|TRBJ2-1|16|TRBD2
TGTGCCAGCAGCTTAATGAGACTAGCAACCTACAATGAGCAGTTCTTC
CASSLMRLATYNEQFF
>-|TRBV5-1|TRBJ2-3|14|-
TGCGCCAGCAGCTTGTCGACTGCTGGAGATACGCAGTATTTT
CASSLSTAGDTQYF
>-|TRBV5-4|TRBJ2-7|15|TRBD2
TGTGCCAGCAGCTTGTTAGGTGGGAGGGCCCACGAGCAGTACTTC
CASSLLGGRAHEQYF
>-|TRBV28|TRBJ1-5|12|-
TGTGCCACCCAGTTGGGCAATCAGCCCCAGCATTTT
CATQLGNQPQHF
>-|TRBV11-2|TRBJ2-7|15|TRBD2
TGTGCCAGCAGCTTAGATGGGGGAGGGGCCTACGAGCAGTACTTC
CASSLDGGGAYEQYF
>few|TRBV29-1|TRBJ1-1|12|-
TGCAGCGCCTTTATCGTGAACACTGAAGCTTTCTTT
CSAFIVNTEAFF
>-|TRBV9|TRBJ1-5|13|-
TGTGCCAGCAGCGTTACCGGGGATCAGCCCCAGCATTTT
CASSVTGDQPQHF
>few|TRBV4-1|TRBJ1-2|15|TRBD1
TGCGCCAGCAGCCAAACACCGACTTGGACAGGCGGCTACACCTTC
CASSQTPTWTGGYTF
>-|TRBV5-1|TRBJ2-1|13|TRBD1
TGCGCCAGCAGCTCGGGACAGGGGTTTGAGCAGTTCTTC
CASSSGQGFEQFF
>once|TRBV6-5|TRBJ1-2|15|-
TGTGCCAGCAGTAGACCCGGGAAGGGGACCTATGGCTACACCTTC
CASSRPGKGTYGYTF
>once|TRBV6-1|TRBJ2-5|15|-
TGTGCCAGCAGTGAAGGAGGGGGGGCCCCGGAGACCCAGTACTTC
CASSEGGGAPETQYF
>-|TRBV27|TRBJ2-5|13|-
TGTGCCAGCAGTTTTTCCGGGGTGGAGACCCAGTACTTC
CASSFSGVETQYF
>-|TRBV7-9|TRBJ1-6|15|-
TGTGCCAGCAGCGGCGGGACGGGTTATAATTCACCCCTCCACTTT
CASSGGTGYNSPLHF
>-|TRBV11-2|TRBJ2-2|15|-
TGTGCCAGCAGCTTACCACAGGTGAACACCGGGGAGCTGTTTTTT
CASSLPQVNTGELFF